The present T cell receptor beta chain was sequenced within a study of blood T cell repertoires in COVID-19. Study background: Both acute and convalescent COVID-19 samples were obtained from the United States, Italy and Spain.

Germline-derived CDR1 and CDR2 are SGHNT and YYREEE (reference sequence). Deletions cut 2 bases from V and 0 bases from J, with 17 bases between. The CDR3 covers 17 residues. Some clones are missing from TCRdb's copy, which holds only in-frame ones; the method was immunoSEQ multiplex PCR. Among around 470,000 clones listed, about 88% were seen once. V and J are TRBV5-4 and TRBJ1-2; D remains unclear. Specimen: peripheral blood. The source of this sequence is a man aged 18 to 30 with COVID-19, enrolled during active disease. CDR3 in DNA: TGTGCCAGCAGCTTCGAGTACCATCCCGACTCTAACTATGGCTACACCTTC. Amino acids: CASSFEYHPDSNYGYTF.